The 24 T cell receptor beta chains presented below share a single source sample, sequenced in a study of blood T cell repertoires in COVID-19. TCRdb's copy holds only in-frame clones and misses some; the assay was immunoSEQ multiplex PCR. Of around 18,000 clones listed, 70% to 85% were seen once; the top ten hold roughly 15%. The material sequenced was peripheral blood. The source of these receptors is a man in his 70s with COVID-19, enrolled during active disease.

The chain recombines TRBV28 with TRBJ1-5; D not resolved. Trimming pared 7 bases from V and 2 bases from J, leaving 12 bases between. The CDR3 length is 14 residues. Germline V gene lookup returns CDR1 MDHEN and CDR2 SYDVKM. The CDR3 nucleotides read TGTGCCAGCAAAGGAGACCGACGCAATCAGCCCCAGCATTTT. This gives the protein CASKGDRRNQPQHF.

J is TRBJ1-6 and V is TRBV2; 7 bases align to TRBD1. This CDR3 spans 12 amino acids. With V trimmed by 8 bases and J by 5 bases, 0 bases remained unmatched. Germline CDR1 SNHLY, CDR2 FYNNEI. The CDR3 coding sequence is TGTGCCAGCGACAGGGATAATTCACCCCTCCACTTT. Translated: CASDRDNSPLHF. Using reference TRBV2 and TRBJ1-6 for the parts outside the CDR3, the full variable domain is EPEVTQTPSHQVTQMGQEVILRCVPISNHLYFYWYRQILGQKVEFLVSFYNNEISEKSEIFDDQFSVERPDGSNFTLKIRSTKLEDSAMYFCASDRDNSPLHFGNGTRLTVT.

This clone appeared a few times. The rearrangement joins TRBV18 to TRBJ1-3; possible D gene TRBD1, 6 bases. CDR3 length equals 15 residues. V lost 2 bases, J lost 0 bases, and 8 bases lay in between. Looked up from germline, CDR1 is KGHSH and CDR2 is LQKENI. The CDR3 reads CASSPDRISGNTIYF. Here the CDR3 DNA reads TGTGCCAGCTCACCAGACAGGATCTCTGGAAACACCATATATTTT.

This clone was seen more than once but under ten times. The chain uses TRBV7-8 and TRBJ1-5; TRBD1 is a possible D gene (5 bases). In germline, CDR1 is SGHVS, CDR2 FQNEAQ. V shed 5 bases and J shed 1 base, with 12 bases lying between them. This CDR3 spans 15 amino acids. The CDR3 loop reads CASSQFYRSNQPQHF. In nucleotides, the CDR3 is TGTGCCAGCAGCCAGTTTTACAGGAGCAATCAGCCCCAGCATTTT.

The chain carries TRBV5-8 and TRBJ1-5, with TRBD1 matching 7 bases. Germline CDR1 and CDR2: SGHTS and YDEGEE. Unmatched junction bases numbered 5, after V lost 4 bases and J lost 4 bases. This CDR3 has 14 residues. CDR3 coding DNA: TGTGCCAGCAGCGCTAGGGGGCGTAATCAGCCCCAGCATTTT. The encoded protein is CASSARGRNQPQHF. The full variable domain, its missing parts supplied by reference TRBV5-8 and TRBJ1-5, is EAGVTQSPTHLIKTRGQQATLRCSPISGHTSVYWYQQALGLGLQFLLWYDEGEERNRGNFPPRFSGRQFPNYSSELNVNALELEDSALYLCASSARGRNQPQHFGDGTRLSIL.

The chain employs TRBV2 and TRBJ1-5; TRBD1 aligns across 9 bases. The CDR3 is 15 amino acids. Germline loops: CDR1 SNHLY, CDR2 FYNNEI. Losses at the gene ends were 1 base for V and 4 bases for J; bases not matched to a gene: 2. CDR3 nucleotide sequence: TGTGCCAGCAGTGAAGGGGGGACAGGGAATCAGCCCCAGCATTTT. Protein: CASSEGGTGNQPQHF.

The genes are TRBV5-1 and TRBJ1-2; a possible D gene is TRBD1 (6 bases). Germline CDR1 is SGHRS and CDR2 is YFSETQ. With 0 bases removed from V and 5 bases from J, the gap between germline ends came to 17 bases. The CDR3 runs to 16 residues. The CDR3 DNA reads as TGCGCCAGCAGCTTGGCTGGGGGCGCGATTCCTTATGGCTACACCTTC. Protein product: CASSLAGGAIPYGYTF.

V gene TRBV5-1 combines with J gene TRBJ1-1, with 7 bases matching TRBD1. This CDR3 contains 15 residues. Looked up from germline, CDR1 is SGHRS and CDR2 is YFSETQ. J was trimmed by 3 bases and V by 3 bases; bases with no gene match: 8. As DNA, the CDR3 is TGCGCCAGCAGCTCTACAGACAGGGCGTACACTGAAGCTTTCTTT. Its protein is CASSSTDRAYTEAFF.

This rearrangement joins TRBV19 to TRBJ2-5; the match to TRBD1 covers 7 bases. The CDR3 is 14 residues long. Germline assignment: CDR1 LNHDA and CDR2 SQIVND (reference sequence). J lost 5 bases, V lost 6 bases, and 9 bases had no gene match. Written as DNA, the CDR3 is TGTGCCAGTAGGAACAGACAGGGATTCGAGACCCAGTACTTC. Protein sequence: CASRNRQGFETQYF.

Here the CDR3 reads CASRPRVGARQPQHF. CDR3 DNA: TGTGCCAGCAGGCCAAGGGTGGGGGCGCGTCAGCCCCAGCATTTT. The rearrangement joins TRBV28 to TRBJ1-5, with D possibly being TRBD1 (6 bases). From germline, CDR1 is MDHEN and CDR2 SYDVKM. This CDR3 has 15 amino acids. The V end was cut by 6 bases, the J end by 6 bases, with 18 bases between.

The genes are TRBV4-2 and TRBJ2-7; the match to TRBD2 covers 7 bases. From germline, CDR1 is LGHNA and CDR2 YNFKEQ. The J segment lost 4 bases and the V segment lost 0 bases, leaving 9 bases of the junction unmatched. The CDR3 is made up of 16 amino acids. CDR3 bases: TGTGCCAGCAGCCAAGATTGGATAGCGGGCGAATACGAGCAGTACTTC. This gives the protein CASSQDWIAGEYEQYF.

The chain recombines TRBV28 with TRBJ2-7, with TRBD1 matching 9 bases. Germline CDR1 is MDHEN and CDR2 is SYDVKM. With 7 bases clipped from V and 7 bases from J, the junction kept 8 bases outside the gene matches. There are 13 residues in the CDR3. CDR3 bases: TGTGCCAGCAAAGGGGACAGGGTGAGGGAGCAGTACTTC. The encoded protein is CASKGDRVREQYF.

The sample holds a few counts of this clone. The chain joins TRBV4-1 to TRBJ1-2; 9 bases match TRBD1. Germline V lookup: CDR1 MGHRA, CDR2 YSYEKL. V shed 8 bases, J shed 5 bases, and the junction held 6 bases outside the gene matches. The CDR3 is 13 residues long. CDR3 region: CASFGTGTYGYTF. The CDR3 coding sequence is TGCGCCAGCTTCGGGACAGGGACTTATGGCTACACCTTC.

This clone was found a few times. This CDR3 is CSAKTGGRNTIYF. The DNA for the CDR3 is TGCAGCGCCAAGACAGGGGGCCGGAACACCATATATTTT. The V and J genes are TRBV29-1 and TRBJ1-3, with TRBD1 matching 10 bases. Per the germline V gene, CDR1 is SQVTM and CDR2 is ANQGSEA. The junction had 7 bases not matched to a gene; V was cut back by 7 bases and J by 7 bases. CDR3 size: 13 residues. The complete variable domain, with remaining parts taken from reference TRBV29-1 and TRBJ1-3, reads SAVISQKPSRDICQRGTSLTIQCQVDSQVTMMFWYRQQPGQSLTLIATANQGSEATYESGFVIDKFPISRPNLTFSTLTVSNMSPEDSSIYLCSAKTGGRNTIYFGEGSWLTVV.

The chain recombines TRBV6-1 with TRBJ1-4, with D possibly matching TRBD1 (5 bases). Germline V CDR1 and CDR2: MNHNS, SASEGT. V lost 6 bases and J lost 8, with 10 bases in between. The CDR3 has 12 amino acids. CDR3 DNA: TGTGCCAGCAGACAGGATTGGGAAAAACTGTTTTTT. Encoded protein: CASRQDWEKLFF.

This chain joins TRBV4-1 and TRBJ1-1; TRBD1 matches 8 bases. Germline assignment: CDR1 MGHRA and CDR2 YSYEKL. This CDR3 is 15 amino acids long. V shed 2 bases and J 5 bases; nucleotides not matched to a gene: 7. The CDR3 DNA sequence: TGCGCCAGCAGCCAACCCCCCACAGGGGGAACTGAAGCTTTCTTT. Protein sequence: CASSQPPTGGTEAFF.

The chain joins TRBV18 to TRBJ1-6; 7 bases are shared with TRBD1. CDR1 and CDR2 from the germline V gene are KGHSH and LQKENI. V gave up 3 bases and J gave up 7 bases; unmatched junction bases: 6. CDR3 size: 15 residues. CDR3 in amino acids: CASSPRQGQNSPLHF. The CDR3 nucleotides are TGTGCCAGCTCACCCAGACAGGGTCAGAATTCACCCCTCCACTTT.

The chain uses TRBV28 and TRBJ1-2; maybe TRBD1 (5 bases). Per germline, CDR1 MDHEN and CDR2 SYDVKM. The CDR3 has 15 amino acids. The V and J ends lost 3 bases and 3 bases respectively, with 14 bases between them. The CDR3 bases are TGTGCCAGCAGTTTCCGCGACAGAGCCGACTATGGCTACACCTTC. Its translation: CASSFRDRADYGYTF.

The CDR3 region has the DNA TGTGCCAGCAAGAGGGGACACACATTCACAGATACGCAGTATTTT. Translated, it gives CASKRGHTFTDTQYF. The chain carries TRBV19 and TRBJ2-3, with a possible D match to TRBD1 (6 bases). V lost 9 bases and J 2 bases, leaving 18 bases between the germline ends. Germline V lookup: CDR1 LNHDA, CDR2 SQIVND (reference sequence). The CDR3 has 15 residues. The complete variable domain, with remaining parts taken from reference TRBV19 and TRBJ2-3, reads DGGITQSPKYLFRKEGQNVTLSCEQNLNHDAMYWYRQDPGQGLRLIYYSQIVNDFQKGDIAEGYSVSREKKESFPLTVTSAQKNPTAFYLCASKRGHTFTDTQYFGPGTRLTVL.

The chain carries TRBV19 and TRBJ1-2; no definite D call. Trimming took 6 bases from V and 3 from J, leaving 11 bases between them. CDR3 size: 13 residues. Germline V lookup: CDR1 LNHDA, CDR2 SQIVND (reference sequence). The CDR3 loop reads CASRRFSDYGYTF. CDR3 in DNA: TGTGCCAGTAGGAGGTTCAGTGACTATGGCTACACCTTC.

V and J are TRBV18 and TRBJ1-1; D remains unclear. The V end lost 3 bases, the J end lost 5 bases, and 13 bases lay between the germline ends. This CDR3 has 14 residues. From germline, CDR1 is KGHSH and CDR2 LQKENI. The CDR3: CASSPPTRGTEAFF. The CDR3 DNA sequence: TGTGCCAGCTCACCCCCGACGCGAGGGACTGAAGCTTTCTTT. Based on the CDR3 plus reference TRBV18 and TRBJ1-1, the full variable domain is NAGVMQNPRHLVRRRGQEARLRCSPMKGHSHVYWYRQLPEEGLKFMVYLQKENIIDESGMPKERFSAEFPKEGPSILRIQQVVRGDSAAYFCASSPPTRGTEAFFGQGTRLTVV.

This clone was observed a handful of times. This chain uses TRBV4-1 with TRBJ1-5; no reliable D call. This CDR3 has 13 residues. Trimming shortened V by 1 base and J by 9 bases, and 10 bases separated the two germline ends. In germline, CDR1 is MGHRA, CDR2 YSYEKL. CDR3 nucleotide sequence: TGCGCCAGCAGCCAAGGCGGCTCCCGGCCCCAGCATTTT. Translating it yields CASSQGGSRPQHF.

V is TRBV7-2 and J is TRBJ2-6; D is uncertain. V lost 0 bases and J 2 bases, leaving 8 bases between the germline ends. Germline V gene lookup returns CDR1 SGHTA and CDR2 FQGNSA. This CDR3 has 16 residues. The CDR3 loop reads CASSLARFAGANVLTF. The CDR3, as DNA: TGTGCCAGCAGCTTAGCGCGGTTTGCTGGGGCCAACGTCCTGACTTTC. The whole variable domain, remainder taken from reference TRBV7-2 and TRBJ2-6, is GAGVSQSPSNKVTEKGKDVELRCDPISGHTALYWYRQSLGQGLEFLIYFQGNSAPDKSGLPSDRFSAERTGGSVSTLTIQRTQQEDSAVYLCASSLARFAGANVLTFGAGSRLTVL.

V usage is TRBV10-2 and J usage is TRBJ1-1; D uncertain. CDR3 length: 12 residues. Deletions cut 5 bases from V and 6 bases from J, with 10 bases between. The germline V gene has CDR1 WSHSY and CDR2 SAAADI. The CDR3 reads CASSLMAAEAFF. CDR3 DNA: TGCGCCAGCAGTTTGATGGCGGCTGAAGCTTTCTTT.